This TCR beta chain derives from a study of beta chain features in type 1 diabetes. In the study overall: Healthy donors and patients had similar age, gender and cell yields. General study results and limits: Shorter TCRB CDR3s, moderately but significantly so, marked every one of the four CD4+ subsets in Type 1 diabetes patients. High-TCR-expressing cells could be over-represented by cDNA sequencing. Here, the possible influence of HLA type (on TCRB rearrangement) remained unresolved.

This clone was recorded at least ten times. The antigen is undetermined. Trimming shortened V by 0 bases and J by 6 bases, and 13 bases separated the two germline ends. Germline values: CDR1 SSHAT, CDR2 FNYEAQ (reference sequence). CDR3 length equals 15 residues. Every donor had blood drawn once into heparin, approximately 120 mL on average. The sequenced template was cDNA made from the entire isolated RNA. TCRdb's table, derived via immunoSEQ multiplex PCR, lists solely in-frame clones and lacks some. The table shows some 350,000 clones, with 9.5% to 10% occurring only once. This clonotype was obtained from a man aged 25 to 40 with type 1 diabetes. The V and J genes are TRBV7-7 and TRBJ2-3; D could derive from TRBD1 or TRBD2 (6 bases each). The source material was central memory CD4+ T cells from blood. CDR3 region: CASSLAPGARDTQYF. CDR3 bases: TGTGCCAGCAGCTTAGCTCCGGGGGCCCGTGATACGCAGTATTTT.